In its sample, the clone carrying this T cell receptor beta chain was seen many times. Time point defined: before trial treatment. The sample comes from a study of low-dose radiotherapy and immunotherapy resistance in tumors. In the study overall: Cohort 2 received 1 Gy per fraction every two weeks, totaling 13 Gy over 26 weeks.

Alpha and beta chains were covered, as first-strand cDNA relied on TRAV- and TRBV-specific primers. TCR amplification used 20 to 25 PCR cycles, a constant-region primer and a V-primer adapter. TCRdb independently ran MiXCR on the reads; one entry per CDR3 protein. The data contain tens of thousands of distinct CDR3 sequences, under 20% of them singletons. The CDR3 has 13 residues. After removal of 8 bases from V and 6 bases from J, the junction contained 9 bases not matched to a gene. CDR1 and CDR2 (germline): MNHNY, SVGAGI (reference sequence). Source: PBMCs, taken before treatment. V and J are TRBV6-6 and TRBJ2-7; TRBD1 aligns across 8 bases. The receptor was isolated from a male donor with prostate cancer. The CDR3 region has the DNA TGTGCCAGCGATCGGACAGGGAGCGCCGAGCAGTACTTC. The encoded protein is CASDRTGSAEQYF.